The subject of this entry is one T cell receptor (beta chain). Its antigen is unknown. Per-base quality was not reported, and no clone a single base away is much larger than it. The CDR3, cysteine through phenylalanine, is 14 amino acids long. Only the CDR3 DNA stays, 42 bases, in frame from base 1. V loses 6 bases at its end and J loses 3 bases; junction bases beyond the gene matches: 7. According to the germline V gene, CDR1 reads MDHEN and CDR2 reads SYDVKM. At one collaborating source in Seattle, patients were enrolled during active infection and were followed longitudinally through the course of disease. The collaborating institutions used their own protocols to collect whole blood in K2EDTA tubes. For TCRbeta analysis, collaborators shipped samples as frozen whole blood, isolated PBMCs, or DNA extracted from either of those sample types. TCRbeta CDR3 regions were amplified from genomic DNA using the immunoSEQ Assay, a bias-controlled multiplex PCR. Per the source publication's procedure: The number of nucleated cells in each sample was estimated by amplification of reference gene primers within the assay. Sequence reads were collapsed and filtered to measure the absolute abundance of every unique TCRbeta CDR3 rearrangement. Productive Simpson clonality was computed per sample as the square root of Simpson's diversity index over productive rearrangements. The clones in this table, taken by TCRdb from immuneACCESS, are in-frame only. Not every clone is retained; where verified, under half of the shortfall comes from an unresolved V gene, and the cause of the rest is unknown. That table gives V, J and clone size, and the DNA gave D and trimming. The sample table holds nearly 300,000 clones, of which less than 85% were seen once. The top ten clones comprise about 1.5% of the sample.

The data stem from a study of blood T cell repertoires in COVID-19 (dated by TCRdb to about 2020). Background for the entire study: The collaborator samples originated in the United States, Italy and Spain and spanned the acute and convalescent phases of COVID-19. HLA class I and class II types, where available, came from metadata supplied by the sample provider rather than from assay-based typing. The prospective study material was composed of cDNA or gDNA derived from T cells, B-cell-depleted T cells, or PBMCs. Samples were obtained from the ongoing ImmuneRACE study (first 160 participants) and from some 1,200 subjects provided by 6 global collaborators. The repertoires were made available in a free public database intended to serve as a resource for research on the immune response to SARS-CoV-2. Deeply sampled blood TCRbeta repertoires from subjects exposed to, actively infected with, or recovered from COVID-19 were included in the dataset. A de-identified subject ID, COVID-19 status, age in years and sex were almost always included in the sample metadata. Beyond this particular receptor, the publication reports: Clinical and demographic metadata were provided uncurated, with the amount varying by source and participant.

The origin of this receptor is a human donor with COVID-19, enrolled during active disease. The donor label of this sample is uncertain. The sequence joins TRBV28 to TRBJ1-1, with 7 bases in between that match TRBD1. The source material was peripheral blood. The CDR3 here reads CASRLQGRDTEAFF. The DNA sequence is as follows: TGTGCCAGCAGACTACAGGGGCGGGACACTGAAGCTTTCTTT. Full variable domain (CDR3 extended with the reference TRBV28 and TRBJ1-1 proteins): DVKVTQSSRYLVKRTGEKVFLECVQDMDHENMFWYRQDPGLGLRLIYFSYDVKMKEKGDIPEGYSVSREKKERFSLILESASTNQTSMYLCASRLQGRDTEAFFGQGTRLTVV.